A selection of T cell receptor beta chains follows, all from one sample in a study of blood T cell repertoires in COVID-19. Method: immunoSEQ multiplex PCR; TCRdb's copy keeps in-frame clones and lacks some. The sample records 440,000 or so clones, around 89% being singletons. The sample consisted of peripheral blood. These receptors were obtained from a middle-aged woman with COVID-19, enrolled during active disease. CDR3s include the opening cysteine and the closing phenylalanine or tryptophan. A D gene is named only where the DNA matches it firmly. Clone sizes are given selectively: once, few, many, or a class where the clone is expanded.

V gene	D gene	J gene	clone size	CDR3 DNA	CDR3 protein
TRBV7-9	TRBD2	TRBJ2-5	-	TGTGCCAGCAGCTTTGGACTAGCGGGGGTTTCGGAGACCCAGTACTTC	CASSFGLAGVSETQYF
TRBV12-3/TRBV12-4	TRBD1	TRBJ2-5	-	TGTGCCAGCAGTTACAGGGGCGGCGGGACCCAGTACTTC	CASSYRGGGTQYF
TRBV5-6	-	TRBJ1-2	-	TGTGCCAGCAGCAGGACAGTTTATGGCTACACCTTC	CASSRTVYGYTF
TRBV29-1	-	TRBJ2-3	once	TGCAGCGTTACGGAGAGCACAGATACGCAGTATTTT	CSVTESTDTQYF
TRBV29-1	TRBD2	TRBJ2-2	-	TGCAGCGTTTTAAAAGCGGGAGTGGGCACCGGGGAGCTGTTTTTT	CSVLKAGVGTGELFF
TRBV2	TRBD2	TRBJ2-3	-	TGTGCCAGCAGGTCCAGGAGCGGGGGCACAGATACGCAGTATTTT	CASRSRSGGTDTQYF
TRBV4-3	TRBD2	TRBJ2-1	-	TGCGCCAGCAGCCAAGTAATCGGGCTAGCGGTTTACAATGAGCAGTTCTTC	CASSQVIGLAVYNEQFF
TRBV5-1	TRBD1	TRBJ2-7	-	TGCGCCAGCAGCTTAGGACAGGGGGCGGACAAGCAGTACTTC	CASSLGQGADKQYF
TRBV7-9	TRBD1	TRBJ2-1	-	TGTGCCAGCAGCCCTCGTGACAGGGGGCAGGACAATGAGCAGTTCTTC	CASSPRDRGQDNEQFF
TRBV13	TRBD2	TRBJ2-3	-	TGTGCCAGCAGCTTCAGCGGGGTAAGCACAGATACGCAGTATTTT	CASSFSGVSTDTQYF
TRBV21-1	-	TRBJ1-1	-	TGTGCCAGCAGCACTTACCCTCGACAGCAGAACACTGAAGCTTTCTTT	CASSTYPRQQNTEAFF
TRBV30	-	TRBJ2-7	-	TGTGCCTGGAGTACCACTCCGGGCTACGAGCAGTACTTC	CAWSTTPGYEQYF
TRBV14	-	TRBJ2-5	-	TGTGCCAGCAGCCAAGCTTCCAGGTACCAAGAGACCCAGTACTTC	CASSQASRYQETQYF
TRBV4-3	-	TRBJ1-1	-	TGCGCCAGCAGCCAAGATTGGGGGGGGACCACTGAAGCTTTCTTT	CASSQDWGGTTEAFF
TRBV19	-	TRBJ2-7	-	TGTGCCAGTAGAGAACGGAGCCTCGAAGGATACGAGCAGTACTTC	CASRERSLEGYEQYF
TRBV6-4	TRBD2	TRBJ2-2	few	TGTGCCAGCAGTGACTCCCGGGGGGGCACCGGGGAGCTGTTTTTT	CASSDSRGGTGELFF
TRBV4-1	TRBD2	TRBJ2-2	-	TGCGCCAGCAGCCAAGATTTTGGAGGCGGGAGGGCCTTCGCCGGGGAGCTGTTTTTT	CASSQDFGGGRAFAGELFF
TRBV28	TRBD1	TRBJ1-5	-	TGTGCCAGCAGTCGACAGGGATTCAGGGATAGCAATCAGCCCCAGCATTTT	CASSRQGFRDSNQPQHF